These 15 T cell receptor beta chains share one sample of origin, sequenced in a study of response to subunit inactivated influenza vaccine. MiXCR, applied by TCRdb to the RT-PCR reads, yields one record per CDR3 protein. The sample lists about 570,000 distinct CDR3 sequences; about 11% were seen once. The same specimen was also included in a second study, on T cells expressing NK-cell markers. As that report states: UMI-tagged 5'RACE template switching yielded the TCR beta cDNA.

Sequencing was performed on PBMCs from blood, taken on the day of vaccination. The receptors shown here come from a man aged 50 to 60 who received an inactivated influenza vaccine.

CDR3 nucleotides: TGTGCCAGCAGCTTAAAGCGCCAAAGCTCCTACAATGAGCAGTTCTTC. Amino acid sequence: CASSLKRQSSYNEQFF. The chain is built from TRBV11-2 and TRBJ2-1; D call uncertain. The CDR3 spans 16 residues. Trimming pared 2 bases from V and 0 bases from J, leaving 11 bases between. Germline CDR1 SGHAT, CDR2 FQNNGV. Variable domain in full (rest from reference TRBV11-2 and TRBJ2-1): EAGVAQSPRYKIIEKRQSVAFWCNPISGHATLYWYQQILGQGPKLLIQFQNNGVVDDSQLPKDRFSAERLKGVDSTLKIQPAKLEDSAVYLCASSLKRQSSYNEQFFGPGTRLTVL.

The chain is built from TRBV6-1 and TRBJ1-1; D is undetermined. V lost 6 bases and J lost 0, with 14 bases in between. This CDR3 is built from 15 residues. Germline CDR1 MNHNS, CDR2 SASEGT. The CDR3 DNA reads TGTGCCAGCAGCCTTGGGAGTTACATGAACACTGAAGCTTTCTTT. As protein: CASSLGSYMNTEAFF.

This clonotype was found many times. V and J are TRBV10-3 and TRBJ2-3; D is uncertain. CDR3 size: 17 residues. Germline V gives CDR1 ENHRY, CDR2 SYGVKD. Trimming shortened V by 2 bases and J by 0 bases, and 15 bases separated the two germline ends. CDR3: CAISEPRPPASTDTQYF. CDR3 nucleotides: TGTGCCATCAGTGAGCCTCGCCCGCCTGCTAGCACAGATACGCAGTATTTT.

The rearrangement uses TRBV28 and TRBJ1-2; D is undetermined. Germline V CDR1 and CDR2: MDHEN, SYDVKM. V lost 4 bases and J 4 bases, leaving 16 bases between the germline ends. This CDR3 contains 15 residues. CDR3 DNA: TGTGCCAGCAGTTCGGACTGGAGTGACGCCTATGGCTACACCTTC. The encoded protein is CASSSDWSDAYGYTF.

This clonotype has just a few counts. CDR3 DNA sequence: TGTGCCAGCAGACCTCGGACAGTGGGGGACTACGAGCAGTACTTC. Its protein is CASRPRTVGDYEQYF. The chain uses TRBV6-2 or TRBV6-3 and TRBJ2-7; tentatively, D is TRBD1 (6 bases). Trimming stripped 6 bases from V and 3 bases from J, with 18 bases between. This CDR3 has 15 residues. In germline, CDR1 is MNHEY, CDR2 SVGEGT.

This clonotype occurred a few times. The chain joins TRBV10-3 to TRBJ2-1; 7 bases match TRBD1. The germline gives CDR1 ENHRY, CDR2 SYGVKD. The CDR3 is 14 amino acids. The V gene end was trimmed by 3 bases and the J gene end by 6 bases; junction bases not matched to a gene: 5. Here the CDR3 reads CAISDRGSSNEQFF. The CDR3 coding sequence is TGTGCCATCAGTGACAGGGGGTCGAGCAATGAGCAGTTCTTC.

This clonotype has just a few counts. The genes are TRBV7-9 and TRBJ2-1; 8 positions agree with TRBD1. The V and J ends lost 7 bases and 9 bases, in that order; junction bases with no gene match: 8. Germline V gene data show CDR1 as SEHNR and CDR2 as FQNEAQ (reference sequence). CDR3 size: 13 residues. As DNA, the CDR3 is TGTGCCAGCAAGGTGGACAGGGTTGGTGAGCAGTTCTTC. It translates to CASKVDRVGEQFF.

V usage is TRBV5-8 and J usage is TRBJ2-4; TRBD1 matches 7 bases. CDR1 SGHTS and CDR2 YDEGEE come from the germline V gene. V dropped 0 bases and J dropped 4; count of bases not matched to a gene: 4. CDR3 length equals 15 residues. The CDR3 DNA reads as TGTGCCAGCAGCTTGGTTAGGGACAGTAAAAACATTCAGTACTTC. This translates into CASSLVRDSKNIQYF.

The V and J genes are TRBV20-1 and TRBJ2-1, with D perhaps matching TRBD2 (5 bases). The CDR3 runs 13 residues. Trimming took 6 bases from V and 3 from J, leaving 12 bases between them. Looked up from germline, CDR1 is DFQATT and CDR2 is SNEGSKA (reference sequence). The CDR3 here is CSAEKLGYNEQFF. CDR3 sequence (DNA): TGCAGTGCGGAAAAACTAGGCTACAATGAGCAGTTCTTC.

The gene calls are TRBV24-1 and TRBJ2-1; maybe TRBD1 (5 bases). CDR3 length: 12 residues. Germline loops: CDR1 KGHDR, CDR2 SFDVKD. Trimming took 9 bases from V and 10 from J, leaving 15 bases between them. The CDR3 bases are TGTGCCACCTCGGTGGGGCCGGCCGAGCAGTTCTTC. Translated, it gives CATSVGPAEQFF.

This clonotype was picked up a small number of times. The rearrangement uses TRBV18 and TRBJ1-1; the D gene is possibly TRBD1 (5 bases). The CDR3 is made up of 15 amino acids. The V end lost 2 bases, the J end lost 5 bases, and 15 bases lay between the germline ends. CDR1 KGHSH and CDR2 LQKENI come from the germline V gene. CDR3 nucleotides: TGTGCCAGCTCACCAGGCGGGGCGATGGGGACTGAAGCTTTCTTT. It is translated as CASSPGGAMGTEAFF.

The V gene is TRBV12-3 or TRBV12-4, the J gene TRBJ2-1, with D possibly matching TRBD2 (6 bases). V shed 9 bases and J shed 6 bases, with 15 bases lying between them. CDR3 length equals 13 residues. The CDR3 loop is CASWGDSPNEQFF. CDR3 in DNA: TGTGCCAGTTGGGGGGACTCTCCCAATGAGCAGTTCTTC.

The rearrangement joins TRBV28 to TRBJ2-1, with a weak D call TRBD1 (6 bases). This CDR3 comprises 15 residues. Germline CDR1 and CDR2: MDHEN and SYDVKM. V dropped 7 bases and J dropped 6 bases, with 19 bases sitting between them. Here the CDR3 reads CASIFGGMVSNEQFF. The DNA of the CDR3 is TGTGCCAGCATCTTTGGGGGCATGGTTAGCAATGAGCAGTTCTTC. Using reference TRBV28 and TRBJ2-1 for the parts outside the CDR3, the full variable domain is DVKVTQSSRYLVKRTGEKVFLECVQDMDHENMFWYRQDPGLGLRLIYFSYDVKMKEKGDIPEGYSVSREKKERFSLILESASTNQTSMYLCASIFGGMVSNEQFFGPGTRLTVL.

At least ten counts were recorded for this clonotype. The J gene is TRBJ2-5, the V gene TRBV6-5, with TRBD1 as a possible D gene (6 bases). Trimming left V 6 bases short and J 0 bases short, with 17 bases between. This CDR3 has 16 residues. Germline loops: CDR1 MNHEY, CDR2 SVGAGI. The CDR3 coding sequence is TGTGCCAGCAGCAACCGACTAACAGGGAACCAAGAGACCCAGTACTTC. Its translation is CASSNRLTGNQETQYF.

This clonotype was counted only a few times. This chain connects TRBV11-2 to TRBJ2-1; D is unclear. From germline, CDR1 is SGHAT and CDR2 FQNNGV. Trimming stripped 4 bases from V and 9 bases from J, with 7 bases between. The CDR3 has 11 residues. The CDR3 protein is CASSWVGEQFF. DNA of the CDR3: TGTGCCAGCAGCTGGGTTGGTGAGCAGTTCTTC.